The present T cell receptor (beta chain) was sequenced within a study of blood T cell repertoires in COVID-19 (dated by TCRdb to the early 2020s). Regarding the complete study: Samples covering the acute and convalescent phases of COVID-19 were provided by collaborators in the United States, Italy and Spain. The material from the prospective study consisted of cDNA or gDNA derived from T cells, B-cell-depleted T cells, or PBMCs. Subjects who had been exposed to COVID-19, were actively infected with it, or had recovered from it provided the deeply sampled blood TCRbeta repertoires that made up the dataset. A freely available public database, intended as a resource for researchers studying the immune response to SARS-CoV-2, is where the repertoires were released. The samples were drawn from the first 160 participants of the ongoing ImmuneRACE study and from over a thousand subjects provided by 6 global collaborators. Nearly every sample came with metadata listing a de-identified subject ID, COVID-19 status, age in years and sex. Where available, HLA class I and class II types were obtained from metadata supplied by the sample provider rather than from assay-based typing. General conclusions and limits of the study: The amount of clinical and demographic metadata varied by source and participant and was provided uncurated.

On this clone itself: Its antigen specificity is not known. Base qualities are not provided; no much larger clone lies one nucleotide away.

TCRbeta CDR3 regions were amplified from genomic DNA using the immunoSEQ Assay, a bias-controlled multiplex PCR. The paper's data handling went like this. The number of nucleated cells in each sample was estimated from the amplification of reference gene primers within the assay. To quantify the absolute abundance of each unique TCRbeta CDR3 rearrangement, sequence reads were collapsed and filtered. For each sample, productive Simpson clonality was calculated as the square root of Simpson's diversity index across productive rearrangements. Here the immuneACCESS table is served through TCRdb, limited to in-frame sequences with V and J called. Missing clones are a known gap in these copies; in checked studies unresolved V genes cover under half, and the rest lacks a known reason. For V, J and clone size, that table is used; D and trimming come from the DNA. Here the sample has over 300,000 clones; roughly 89% occur a single time. 6% to 7.5% of the sample goes to the ten largest clones.

Each collaborating institution followed its own protocols to collect whole blood in K2EDTA tubes. For TCRbeta analysis, collaborators shipped samples in one of three forms: frozen whole blood, isolated PBMCs, or DNA extracted from either of those sample types. After removal of 6 bases from V and 7 bases from J, the junction retains 5 bases not matched to a gene. Sequences SNHLY (CDR1) and FYNNEI (CDR2) are obtained from the germline V gene. Including the terminal cysteine and phenylalanine, the CDR3 comprises 13 residues. CDR3 DNA only is kept here, 39 bases in frame from base 1. This receptor was taken from a man aged 18 to 30 with active or convalescent COVID-19. Recombination linked TRBV2 to TRBJ1-5, with 8 junctional bases fitting TRBD1. Sequences were obtained from peripheral blood. CDR3 protein: CASSRTGKQPQHF. In nucleotide form, the sequence is TGTGCCAGCAGCCGGACAGGGAAGCAGCCCCAGCATTTT.